This entry concerns a single TCR beta chain. The antigen is unknown. These data are taken from a study of T cell responses to AZD1222 COVID-19 vaccine. Turning to the study itself: Samples with a second dose at about 4 or about 12 weeks were pooled together. Study-level findings and limits: Epitopes outside B.1.351 and B.1.1.7 mutated regions reportedly drew nearly half of spike TCRs.

The protocol was immunoSEQ multiplex PCR, while the TCRdb copy is restricted to in-frame clones and leaves out a portion. The sample comprises over 120,000 clones, around nine tenths of which are singletons, and around 3.6% rests with the top ten. There are 13 residues in the CDR3. CDR1 and CDR2 from the germline V gene are MNHEY and SMNVEV (reference sequence). V shed 3 bases and J shed 4 bases, with 8 bases lying between them. The sequence was obtained from an adult in good health. Source: peripheral blood, taken on day 0 of AZD1222 vaccination. This chain uses TRBV27 with TRBJ2-3; a possible D gene is TRBD1 (5 bases). In nucleotides, the CDR3 is TGTGCCAGCAGTTTTGGGGCCGCAGATACGCAGTATTTT. This encodes CASSFGAADTQYF.